This paragraph reports one TCR beta chain. This sample is drawn from a study of blood T cell repertoires in COVID-19. Study overall: T cells, B-cell-depleted T cells, or PBMCs provided the cDNA or gDNA that served as material.

CDR1 is ENHRY and CDR2 is SYGVKD in the germline V gene. The CDR3 contains 12 residues. The V segment lost 6 bases and the J segment 4 bases; nucleotides outside the gene matches: 0. Original methodology: Amplifying reference gene primers gave estimates of nucleated cell counts. Sequenced by immunoSEQ multiplex PCR; TCRdb stores in-frame clones only, minus some. V, J and clone size derive from that table, while D and trimming were established from the DNA sequence. This sample has about 210,000 clones; 89% occur once, and the top ten carry under 5.5%. The genes are TRBV10-3 and TRBJ2-1; 7 bases are shared with TRBD1. Sequenced: peripheral blood. The TCR was taken from a woman between 40 and 50 years old with acute or convalescent COVID-19. CDR3 coding DNA: TGTGCCATCAGGGGACAGTACAATGAGCAGTTCTTC. Protein product: CAIRGQYNEQFF.